This T cell receptor (beta chain) emerged from a study of cytotoxic CD8 clonotypes in ibrutinib-treated CLL. Study overall: The patients, roughly twelve relapsed/refractory and approximately 14 treatment-naive, included about 18 who were IGHV unmutated.

General study points: Patients showed higher baseline clonality than age-matched healthy donors, and it tracked circulating CD8+ T-cell counts.

As regards this clone: Its cognate antigen is unknown.

Profiling relied on immunoSEQ multiplex PCR, and the TCRdb table lists in-frame clones only, not all of them. This table holds approximately 70,000 clones, more than 70% found once. Trimming left V 6 bases short and J 10 bases short, with 7 bases between. The CDR3 sequence is 11 residues long. Germline V gives CDR1 SNHLY, CDR2 FYNNEI. The V and J genes are TRBV2 and TRBJ1-6; no firm D call. The TCR originated in a human donor with chronic lymphocytic leukemia. This specimen was PBMCs, taken at disease progression, from a patient treated with ibrutinib. The CDR3 protein is CASRETSPLHF. In nucleotides, the CDR3 is TGTGCCAGCAGGGAAACATCACCCCTCCACTTT.